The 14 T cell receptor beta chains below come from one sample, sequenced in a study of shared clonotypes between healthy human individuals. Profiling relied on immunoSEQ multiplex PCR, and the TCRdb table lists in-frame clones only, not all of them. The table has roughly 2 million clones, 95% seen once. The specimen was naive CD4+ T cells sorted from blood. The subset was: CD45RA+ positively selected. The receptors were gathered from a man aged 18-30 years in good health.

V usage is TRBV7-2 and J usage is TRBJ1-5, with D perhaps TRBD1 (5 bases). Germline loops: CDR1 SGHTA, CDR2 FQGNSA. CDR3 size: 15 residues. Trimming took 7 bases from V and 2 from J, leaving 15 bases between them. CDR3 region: CASTPSGGGNQPQHF. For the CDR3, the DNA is TGTGCCAGCACCCCAAGCGGAGGGGGCAATCAGCCCCAGCATTTT.

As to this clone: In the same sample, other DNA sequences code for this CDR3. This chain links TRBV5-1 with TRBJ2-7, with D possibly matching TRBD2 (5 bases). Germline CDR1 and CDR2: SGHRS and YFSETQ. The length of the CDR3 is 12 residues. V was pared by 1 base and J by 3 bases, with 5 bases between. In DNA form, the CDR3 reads TGCGCCAGCAGCTTGCGGGACTACGAGCAGTACTTC. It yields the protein CASSLRDYEQYF.

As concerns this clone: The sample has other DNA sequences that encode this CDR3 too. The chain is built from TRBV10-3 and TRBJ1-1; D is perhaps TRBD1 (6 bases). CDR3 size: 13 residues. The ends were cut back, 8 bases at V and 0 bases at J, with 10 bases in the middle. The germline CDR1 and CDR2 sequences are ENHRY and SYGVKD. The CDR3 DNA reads TGTGCCATCCGGCAGGGGTTGAACACTGAAGCTTTCTTT. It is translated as CAIRQGLNTEAFF.

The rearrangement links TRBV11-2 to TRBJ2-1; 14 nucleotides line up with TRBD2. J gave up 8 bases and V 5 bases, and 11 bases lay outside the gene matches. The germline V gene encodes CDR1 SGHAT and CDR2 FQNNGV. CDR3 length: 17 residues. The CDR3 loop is CASSPRTSGGRGDEQFF. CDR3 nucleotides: TGTGCCAGCAGCCCGCGGACTAGCGGGGGGCGAGGGGATGAGCAGTTCTTC.

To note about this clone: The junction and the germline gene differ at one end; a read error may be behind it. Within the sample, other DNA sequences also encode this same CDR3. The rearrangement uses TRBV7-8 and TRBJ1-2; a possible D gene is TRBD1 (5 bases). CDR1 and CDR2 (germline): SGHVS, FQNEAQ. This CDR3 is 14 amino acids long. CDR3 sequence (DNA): TGTGCCAGCAGCCTAGCGGGACTTAACTATGGCTACACCTTC. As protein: CASSLAGLNYGYTF.

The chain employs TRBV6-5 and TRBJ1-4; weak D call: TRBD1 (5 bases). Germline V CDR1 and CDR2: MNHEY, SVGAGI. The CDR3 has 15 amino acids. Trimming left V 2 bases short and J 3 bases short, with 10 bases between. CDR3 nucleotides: TGTGCCAGCAGTTACGGCAAGGGGCCTAATGAAAAACTGTTTTTT. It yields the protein CASSYGKGPNEKLFF.

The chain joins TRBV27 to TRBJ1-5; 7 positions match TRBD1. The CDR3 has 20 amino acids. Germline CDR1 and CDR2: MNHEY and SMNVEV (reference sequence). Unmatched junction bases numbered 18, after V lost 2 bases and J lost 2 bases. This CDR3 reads CASSLRWGDRQLRGNQPQHF. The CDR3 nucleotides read TGTGCCAGCAGTTTAAGGTGGGGGGACAGACAACTGAGGGGCAATCAGCCCCAGCATTTT.

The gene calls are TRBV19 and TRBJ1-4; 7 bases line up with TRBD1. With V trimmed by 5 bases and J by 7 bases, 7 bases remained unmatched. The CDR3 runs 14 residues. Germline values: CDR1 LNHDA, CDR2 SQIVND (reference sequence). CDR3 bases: TGTGCCAGTAGTTACGGGACAGCGAGTGAAAAACTGTTTTTT. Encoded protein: CASSYGTASEKLFF.

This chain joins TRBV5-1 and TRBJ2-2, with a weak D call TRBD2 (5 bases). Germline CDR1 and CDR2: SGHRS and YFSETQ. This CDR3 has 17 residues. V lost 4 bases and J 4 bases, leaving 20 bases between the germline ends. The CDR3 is CASSEVLAGRGTGELFF. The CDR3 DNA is TGCGCCAGCAGCGAGGTCCTTGCGGGTCGGGGCACCGGGGAGCTGTTTTTT. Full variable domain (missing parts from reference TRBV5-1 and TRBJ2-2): KAGVTQTPRYLIKTRGQQVTLSCSPISGHRSVSWYQQTPGQGLQFLFEYFSETQRNKGNFPGRFSGRQFSNSRSEMNVSTLELGDSALYLCASSEVLAGRGTGELFFGEGSRLTVL.

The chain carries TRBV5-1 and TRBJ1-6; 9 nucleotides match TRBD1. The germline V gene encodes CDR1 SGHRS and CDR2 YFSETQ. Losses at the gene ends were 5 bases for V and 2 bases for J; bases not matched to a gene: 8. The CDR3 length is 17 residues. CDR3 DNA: TGCGCCAGCAGAGCCGGGACAGGGAACGCCTATAATTCACCCCTCCACTTT. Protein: CASRAGTGNAYNSPLHF.

The CDR3 loop reads CASSIPGGASYEQYF. CDR3 bases: TGTGCCAGTAGTATTCCGGGGGGCGCAAGCTACGAGCAGTACTTC. V usage is TRBV19 and J usage is TRBJ2-7, with D perhaps matching TRBD2 (7 bases). The CDR3 is 15 amino acids. The V end lost 3 bases, the J end lost 3 bases, and 15 bases lay between the germline ends. Germline loops: CDR1 LNHDA, CDR2 SQIVND (reference sequence).

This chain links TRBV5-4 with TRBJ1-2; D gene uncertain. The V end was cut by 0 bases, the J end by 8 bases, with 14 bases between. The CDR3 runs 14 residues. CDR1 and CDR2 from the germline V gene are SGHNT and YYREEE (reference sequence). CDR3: CASSLVPGLEGYTF. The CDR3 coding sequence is TGTGCCAGCAGCTTGGTTCCCGGGCTGGAAGGCTACACCTTC.

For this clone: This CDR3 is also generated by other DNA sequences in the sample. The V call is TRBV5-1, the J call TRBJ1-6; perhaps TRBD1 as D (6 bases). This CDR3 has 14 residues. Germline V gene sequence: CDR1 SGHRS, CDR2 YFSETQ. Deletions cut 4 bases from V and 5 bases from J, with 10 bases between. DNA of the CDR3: TGCGCCAGCAGCCCCGGGACAAATAATTCACCCCTCCACTTT. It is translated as CASSPGTNNSPLHF.

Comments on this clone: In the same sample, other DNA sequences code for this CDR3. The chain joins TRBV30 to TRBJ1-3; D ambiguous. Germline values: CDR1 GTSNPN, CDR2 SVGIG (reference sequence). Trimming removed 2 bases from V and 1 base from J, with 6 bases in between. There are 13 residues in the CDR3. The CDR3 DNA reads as TGTGCCTGGAGTTTGCATTCTGGAAACACCATATATTTT. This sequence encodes CAWSLHSGNTIYF.